This TCR beta chain originates from a study of blood T cells in healthy people across ages. Samples each had at least 5 micrograms of total RNA extracted. As to this clonotype: Possible read error: a much larger clone is one base away.

A sample-barcoded 5' primer and a J-beta primer mix were used in a second PCR of roughly 7 to 11 cycles. Each cDNA molecule, via a template-switch adaptor with 12 random nucleotides, was tagged. TCRdb re-called the 5' RACE reads with MiXCR, one entry per CDR3 protein. The sample lists 1,800,000 or so distinct CDR3 sequences, about 39% seen once, with under 30% in the top ten. The CDR3 runs to 14 residues. V was pared by 0 bases and J by 0 bases, with 6 bases between. The germline gives CDR1 LGHNA, CDR2 YSLEER. The TCR was taken from a human donor in good health. The sequenced material came from blood. The genes are TRBV4-3 and TRBJ2-7; unclear D gene. CDR3 bases: TGCGCCAGCAGCCAAGAGTACAGCTCCTACGAGCAGTACTTC. It is translated as CASSQEYSSYEQYF.